The 8 T cell receptor beta chains below come from one sample, sequenced in a study of post-analysis software for immune sequencing data. Study-level findings and limits: The five TRBV segments detected at higher frequency in patients than in controls included TRBV5-6, TRBV5-1 and TRBV20-1.

These receptors have no known antigen. Unique molecular identifiers were carried by the TCR beta cDNA libraries. TCRdb processed the PCR reads anew with MiXCR; each CDR3 protein has one entry. The sample holds approximately 770,000 distinct CDR3 sequences, under 60% seen once. Sample: blood. Receptor source: a girl aged 10 to 17 with multiple sclerosis.

The DNA of the CDR3 is TGTGCCAGCAGTTCCCGGAACCAAAATGAGCAGTTCTTC. Protein: CASSSRNQNEQFF. This rearrangement joins TRBV12-3 or TRBV12-4 to TRBJ2-1; D is ambiguous. Trimming cost V 4 bases and J 7 bases, with 11 bases left between them. This CDR3 contains 13 residues.

In regard to this clonotype: Just one base apart from a much larger clone, this may be a read error. The CDR3 protein is CASRGPGPSSQPQHF. The CDR3 region has the DNA TGTGCCAGCAGGGGCCCGGGACCGAGCAGTCAGCCCCAGCATTTT. V usage is TRBV6-5 and J usage is TRBJ1-5; D is possibly TRBD1 (5 bases). The CDR3 sequence is 15 residues long. Germline V CDR1 and CDR2: MNHEY, SVGAGI.

This clonotype was seen more than once but under ten times. The V call is TRBV6-2 or TRBV6-3, the J call TRBJ1-2; 8 nucleotides align to TRBD1. This CDR3 is 12 amino acids long. The J segment lost 10 bases and the V segment lost 6 bases, leaving 7 bases of the junction unmatched. Germline lookup yields CDR1 MNHEY and CDR2 SVGEGT. CDR3 loop: CASSPTGGTYTF. DNA for the CDR3: TGTGCCAGCAGCCCTACAGGGGGAACCTACACCTTC.

As DNA, the CDR3 is TGTGCCAGCAGTGAAGCGCTTCGCGGGGGCACCTACGAGCAGTACTTC. Amino acids: CASSEALRGGTYEQYF. The V call is TRBV6-1, the J call TRBJ2-7; D is possibly TRBD2 (7 bases). V lost 0 bases to trimming and J lost 2 bases, with 14 bases between them. The CDR3 is made up of 16 amino acids. Germline CDR1 and CDR2: MNHNS and SASEGT.

This clonotype occurred a few times. This chain connects TRBV25-1 to TRBJ1-2, with D maybe TRBD1 (6 bases). The CDR3 runs to 13 residues. V was pared by 6 bases and J by 0 bases, with 8 bases between. The germline CDR1 and CDR2 sequences are MGHDK and SYGVNS. The CDR3 nucleotides are TGTGCCAGCAGCCGGGGGCCTAACTATGGCTACACCTTC. Its translation: CASSRGPNYGYTF.

The J gene is TRBJ2-3, the V gene TRBV27; TRBD2 matches 9 bases. Germline assignment: CDR1 MNHEY and CDR2 SMNVEV (reference sequence). The CDR3 covers 16 residues. Unmatched junction bases numbered 7, after V lost 5 bases and J lost 1 base. The DNA of the CDR3 is TGTGCCAGCAGTGGACTAGCGCTGATGGGCACAGATACGCAGTATTTT. It is translated as CASSGLALMGTDTQYF.

The genes are TRBV7-2 and TRBJ2-5, with D possibly called TRBD1 or TRBD2 (5 bases each). This CDR3 region has 12 residues. Germline CDR1 is SGHTA and CDR2 is FQGNSA. The V end lost 0 bases, the J end lost 11 bases, and 10 bases lay between the germline ends. The CDR3 loop reads CASSLARGKQYF. Written as DNA, the CDR3 is TGTGCCAGCAGCTTAGCGAGGGGCAAGCAGTACTTC.

The rearrangement links TRBV7-2 to TRBJ1-2; D unclear. Germline V CDR1 and CDR2: SGHTA, FQGNSA. This CDR3 has 14 amino acids. Trimming cost V 1 base and J 4 bases, with 10 bases left between them. CDR3: CASSLGEAIYGYTF. As DNA, the CDR3 is TGTGCCAGCAGCTTAGGGGAGGCAATCTATGGCTACACCTTC. The variable domain in full, with the rest retrieved from reference TRBV7-2 and TRBJ1-2, is GAGVSQSPSNKVTEKGKDVELRCDPISGHTALYWYRQSLGQGLEFLIYFQGNSAPDKSGLPSDRFSAERTGGSVSTLTIQRTQQEDSAVYLCASSLGEAIYGYTFGSGTRLTVV.